These 11 T cell receptor beta chains came from one sample sequenced in a study of T cell changes during pregnancy in multiple sclerosis. Sequencing used immunoSEQ multiplex PCR; TCRdb keeps in-frame clones, though not all of them. The table includes some 40,000 clones, about 91% detected once. Here the sequenced sample was CD4+ T cells from peripheral blood mononuclear cells, taken in the third trimester of pregnancy. The receptors originated from a female donor with multiple sclerosis, enrolled in a pregnancy study.

This chain uses TRBV7-3 with TRBJ2-1; 14 bases align to TRBD2. The V and J ends lost 5 bases and 6 bases, in that order; junction bases with no gene match: 9. CDR1 and CDR2 (germline): SGHTA, FQGTGA. The CDR3 covers 17 residues. The CDR3 loop is CASSQNPGLAGGNEQFF. DNA for the CDR3: TGTGCCAGCAGCCAAAACCCTGGACTAGCGGGAGGCAATGAGCAGTTCTTC.

Concerning this clone: Other DNA sequences in this sample translate to the same CDR3. This chain uses TRBV11-2 with TRBJ1-1, with a possible D match to TRBD1 (6 bases). Germline V gene data show CDR1 as SGHAT and CDR2 as FQNNGV. The ends were cut back, 0 bases at V and 5 bases at J, with 10 bases in the middle. The CDR3 length is 14 residues. The CDR3 is CASSLEQGGTEAFF. The CDR3 DNA follows: TGTGCCAGCAGCTTAGAACAGGGAGGGACTGAAGCTTTCTTT.

This clone was observed once. The chain uses TRBV2 and TRBJ2-3, with 13 bases identical to TRBD2. V lost 8 bases, J lost 5 bases, and 7 bases stayed unmatched. The CDR3 has 15 residues. The germline CDR1 and CDR2 sequences are SNHLY and FYNNEI. The CDR3 reads CASPGTSGERDTQYF. For the CDR3, the DNA is TGTGCCAGCCCAGGGACTAGCGGGGAAAGAGATACGCAGTATTTT.

The rearrangement joins TRBV5-1 to TRBJ2-1, with TRBD2 matching over 8 bases. With V trimmed by 4 bases and J by 4 bases, 7 bases remained unmatched. This CDR3 is 15 amino acids long. CDR1 is SGHRS and CDR2 is YFSETQ in the germline V gene. As DNA, the CDR3 is TGCGCCAGCAGCGATACTAGCGGCAGGTACAATGAGCAGTTCTTC. Translated, it gives CASSDTSGRYNEQFF.

The chain combines TRBV19 with TRBJ2-3, with 7 bases identical to TRBD2. Germline loops: CDR1 LNHDA, CDR2 SQIVND (reference sequence). The V segment lost 5 bases and the J segment 2 bases; nucleotides outside the gene matches: 13. This CDR3 is built from 17 residues. In nucleotides, the CDR3 is TGTGCCAGTAGTCTATATGGGAGCGGGACGACCACAGATACGCAGTATTTT. It is translated as CASSLYGSGTTTDTQYF. Full variable domain (rest looked up from reference TRBV19 and TRBJ2-3): DGGITQSPKYLFRKEGQNVTLSCEQNLNHDAMYWYRQDPGQGLRLIYYSQIVNDFQKGDIAEGYSVSREKKESFPLTVTSAQKNPTAFYLCASSLYGSGTTTDTQYFGPGTRLTVL.

V usage is TRBV30 and J usage is TRBJ2-3; D might be TRBD2 (5 bases). V was trimmed by 8 bases and J by 5 bases, leaving 14 bases between them. The CDR3 extends over 12 amino acids. Per germline, CDR1 GTSNPN and CDR2 SVGIG (reference sequence). The CDR3 region has the DNA TGTGCCAACCGAGGGAGCGGAGATACGCAGTATTTT. Its translation: CANRGSGDTQYF.

This rearrangement joins TRBV28 to TRBJ1-1; perhaps TRBD1 as D (5 bases). Trimming removed 3 bases at V and 1 base at J, with 12 bases between. Germline loops: CDR1 MDHEN, CDR2 SYDVKM. The CDR3 consists of 15 residues. CDR3 protein: CASSFATAENTEAFF. For the CDR3, the DNA is TGTGCCAGCAGTTTTGCGACAGCCGAGAACACTGAAGCTTTCTTT.

The count of this clone is one. The V gene is TRBV11-2, the J gene TRBJ2-2; a possible D gene is TRBD1 (6 bases). Per the germline V gene, CDR1 is SGHAT and CDR2 is FQNNGV. The CDR3 contains 13 residues. V gave up 5 bases and J gave up 4 bases, with 8 bases separating them. DNA of the CDR3: TGTGCCAGCAGCCAACAGGGCACCGGGGAGCTGTTTTTT. This encodes CASSQQGTGELFF.

The J gene is TRBJ2-5, the V gene TRBV23-1, with D tentatively TRBD1 (6 bases). TRBV23-1 falls under the ORF class, with uncertain function. The CDR3 has 14 amino acids. V lost 2 bases, J lost 2 bases, and 9 bases lay in between. The CDR3 bases are TGCGCCAGCAGTCAACCCGGACAGCAAGAGACCCAGTACTTC. This encodes CASSQPGQQETQYF.

The chain employs TRBV12-5 and TRBJ2-1; 7 bases line up with TRBD1. From germline, CDR1 is LGHNT and CDR2 FRNRAP. V lost 0 bases to trimming and J lost 8 bases; unmatched junction nucleotides: 19. This CDR3 is built from 19 residues. Here the CDR3 reads CASGLVLGPGRGRFDEQFF. In DNA form, the CDR3 reads TGTGCTAGTGGTTTGGTCCTTGGACCCGGAAGGGGGCGCTTCGATGAGCAGTTCTTC.

The rearrangement joins TRBV28 to TRBJ2-7, with TRBD2 matching 14 bases. Trimming cost V 5 bases and J 8 bases; bases outside gene matches: 8. This CDR3 is built from 15 residues. Germline CDR1 reads MDHEN; CDR2 reads SYDVKM. CDR3 nucleotide sequence: TGTGCCAGCAGTCGAGCCGGGACTAGCGGGAGAAAGCAGTACTTC. Its protein is CASSRAGTSGRKQYF.